Shown below are 15 T cell receptor beta chains from a single sample sequenced in a study of blood T cell repertoires in COVID-19. Data came from immunoSEQ multiplex PCR; TCRdb stores just in-frame clones and leaves some out. The sample includes a few hundred thousand clones, around 85% of them seen just once. The specimen was peripheral blood. These receptors were taken from a woman aged 18-30 years with acute or convalescent COVID-19.

This chain links TRBV10-3 with TRBJ2-1; TRBD1 agrees at 9 bases. Germline CDR1 reads ENHRY; CDR2 reads SYGVKD. The CDR3 totals 18 residues. Germline trimming cut 7 bases from V and 0 bases from J; bases unmatched to any gene: 13. CDR3 residues: CAIKGTGMRGFSYNEQFF. CDR3 nucleotide sequence: TGTGCCATCAAGGGGACAGGGATGCGCGGTTTCTCCTACAATGAGCAGTTCTTC.

This clone showed up just a few times. This chain connects TRBV11-3 to TRBJ1-1; D may be TRBD1 (5 bases). CDR3 length: 18 residues. Trimming pared 2 bases from V and 1 base from J, leaving 20 bases between. Germline assignment: CDR1 SGHNT and CDR2 YENEEA. CDR3 nucleotides: TGTGCCAGCAGCTTAAACCGCAGGGTCAAAGGGAAGAACACTGAAGCTTTCTTT. Encoded protein: CASSLNRRVKGKNTEAFF.

V usage is TRBV9 and J usage is TRBJ1-1, with 11 bases aligning to TRBD1. The germline CDR1 and CDR2 sequences are SGDLS and YYNGEE. The CDR3 runs to 15 residues. After removal of 4 bases from V and 3 bases from J, the junction contained 5 bases not matched to a gene. The CDR3 DNA is TGTGCCAGCAGCAGAAGGGACAGGGGGGACACTGAAGCTTTCTTT. Protein sequence: CASSRRDRGDTEAFF.

The genes are TRBV5-1 and TRBJ1-2, with D uncertain. The germline V gene has CDR1 SGHRS and CDR2 YFSETQ. V dropped 0 bases and J dropped 4 bases, with 7 bases sitting between them. This CDR3 contains 13 residues. DNA for the CDR3: TGCGCCAGCAGCTTGGCGACTGGCTATGGCTACACCTTC. Its protein is CASSLATGYGYTF.

V gene TRBV21-1 combines with J gene TRBJ1-5; the listed D gene, TRBD1, was not tested against the DNA. TRBV21-1 is described as a pseudogene. The CDR3 length is 16 residues. Here the CDR3 DNA reads TGTGCCAGCAGCAACTTAGGGACAGGAGTGAATCAGCCCCAGCATTTT. As protein: CASSNLGTGVNQPQHF.

The rearrangement joins TRBV10-3 to TRBJ2-2; 8 bases are shared with TRBD1. The CDR3 spans 17 residues. Germline lookup yields CDR1 ENHRY and CDR2 SYGVKD. Trimming at V came to 6 bases and at J to 2 bases, leaving 11 bases not matched to a gene. The CDR3: CAISDYSGTGNTGELFF. The CDR3, as DNA: TGTGCCATCAGCGATTACTCCGGGACAGGTAACACCGGGGAGCTGTTTTTT.

The chain is built from TRBV5-1 and TRBJ1-1; 8 bases fit TRBD1. The CDR3 contains 13 residues. Germline assignment: CDR1 SGHRS and CDR2 YFSETQ. V lost 4 bases and J lost 4; bases outside the gene matches: 3. The CDR3 DNA reads as TGCGCCAGCAGCGACAGGGGCGGCACTGAAGCTTTCTTT. This codes for CASSDRGGTEAFF. The full variable domain, its missing parts supplied by reference TRBV5-1 and TRBJ1-1, is KAGVTQTPRYLIKTRGQQVTLSCSPISGHRSVSWYQQTPGQGLQFLFEYFSETQRNKGNFPGRFSGRQFSNSRSEMNVSTLELGDSALYLCASSDRGGTEAFFGQGTRLTVV.

This sequence joins TRBV5-6 and TRBJ2-7, with 7 bases lining up with TRBD2. With V trimmed by 4 bases and J by 6 bases, 4 bases remained unmatched. Germline V gives CDR1 SGHDT, CDR2 YYEEEE. CDR3 length: 12 amino acids. The CDR3 region is CASSATSFEQYF. The CDR3 bases are TGTGCCAGCAGCGCGACTAGCTTCGAGCAGTACTTC.

This chain uses TRBV5-6 with TRBJ2-1; D perhaps matches TRBD2 (7 bases). V gave up 0 bases and J gave up 2 bases, with 9 bases separating them. Germline CDR1 is SGHDT and CDR2 is YYEEEE. The CDR3 has 15 residues. This CDR3 reads CASSLEGGPYNEQFF. Written as DNA, the CDR3 is TGTGCCAGCAGCTTGGAGGGGGGGCCCTACAATGAGCAGTTCTTC.

The V call is TRBV5-4, the J call TRBJ2-1; the match to TRBD1 covers 7 bases. V was clipped by 7 bases and J by 4 bases; unmatched bases: 11. CDR3 length: 15 residues. Per germline, CDR1 SGHNT and CDR2 YYREEE (reference sequence). The CDR3: CASAIPGGVYNEQFF. The DNA for the CDR3 is TGTGCCAGCGCCATCCCAGGGGGAGTATACAATGAGCAGTTCTTC.

CDR3 protein: CASRSQSSYNSPLHF. In DNA, the CDR3 is TGTGCCAGCAGATCACAGAGCTCCTATAATTCACCCCTCCACTTT. This sequence joins TRBV14 and TRBJ1-6, with D uncertain. CDR3 length: 15 amino acids. V gave up 6 bases and J gave up 0 bases, with 9 bases separating them. Germline CDR1 SGHDN, CDR2 FVKESK.

CDR3 bases: TGTGCCAGCAGCTTGGTTCAGGGCAGGACTGAAGCTTTCTTT. Amino acid sequence: CASSLVQGRTEAFF. The J gene is TRBJ1-1, the V gene TRBV5-6; possibly TRBD1 for D (5 bases). This CDR3 has 14 residues. Germline V gives CDR1 SGHDT, CDR2 YYEEEE. V was shortened by 0 bases and J by 5 bases, with 11 bases between the two germline ends.

The genes are TRBV6-2 or TRBV6-3 and TRBJ1-3; no clear D. V was trimmed by 2 bases and J by 0 bases, leaving 8 bases between them. Germline V gene lookup returns CDR1 MNHEY and CDR2 SVGEGT. The CDR3 extends over 15 amino acids. The CDR3 is CASSYGEGSGNTIYF. Written as DNA, the CDR3 is TGTGCCAGCAGTTACGGGGAGGGCTCTGGAAACACCATATATTTT.

The rearrangement joins TRBV13 to TRBJ2-7; 8 nucleotides match TRBD1. V was clipped by 0 bases and J by 6 bases; unmatched bases: 4. The CDR3 sequence is 14 residues long. Germline CDR1 and CDR2: PRHDT and FYEKMQ (reference sequence). CDR3: CASSLGAQGVEQYF. The CDR3 region has the DNA TGTGCCAGCAGCTTAGGGGCACAGGGGGTCGAGCAGTACTTC.

The chain employs TRBV28 and TRBJ2-3; 14 nucleotides align to TRBD2. The germline CDR1 and CDR2 sequences are MDHEN and SYDVKM. Germline trimming cut 6 bases from V and 3 bases from J; bases unmatched to any gene: 14. This CDR3 is 19 amino acids long. In DNA, the CDR3 is TGTGCCAGCAGCCTCTGGATGACTAGCGGGAGGGCTCGGACAGATACGCAGTATTTT. Its protein is CASSLWMTSGRARTDTQYF.